The 9 T cell receptor beta chains below all came from one sample that was sequenced in a study of metastatic and nonmetastatic thyroid tumors. TCRdb called clones again from the PCR reads with MiXCR. The data show fewer than 100,000 clones, under 15% seen once. All patients were untreated before thyroid surgery. What was sequenced was blood. The receptors stem from a female donor with papillary thyroid cancer or a benign thyroid nodule (not recorded which). Some clones in this sample may be carry-over from other donors' samples.

This clone was counted ten times or more. The genes are TRBV28 and TRBJ1-2, with D unresolved. The CDR3 consists of 8 residues. Trimming took off 11 bases at V and 14 bases at J, with 12 bases between the two ends. Germline CDR1 reads MDHEN; CDR2 reads SYDVKM. The CDR3, as DNA: TGTGCCGATGGATCTCAAACCTTC. Translation: CADGSQTF.

This clone has at least ten counts. The chain recombines TRBV7-6 with TRBJ2-5; D is perhaps TRBD1 (5 bases). The CDR3 has 14 amino acids. V shed 5 bases and J shed 5 bases, with 15 bases lying between them. Looked up from germline, CDR1 is SGHVS and CDR2 is FNYEAQ. The DNA of the CDR3 is TGTGCCAGCAGCCCCAGAACAGGATTGGAGACCCAGTACTTC. The encoded protein is CASSPRTGLETQYF.

A remark on this clone: A much larger clone lies one base from this, so it may be a read error. The sample carries other DNA sequences with the same CDR3. V gene TRBV15 combines with J gene TRBJ2-5, with D hard to call. Germline CDR1 and CDR2: LNHNV and YYDKDF (reference sequence). V lost 0 bases and J 8 bases, leaving 16 bases between the germline ends. The CDR3 is 15 residues long. CDR3 DNA sequence: TGTGCCACCAGCAGAGATCGGGCACAAGGTGGTACCCAGTACTTC. Translating gives CATSRDRAQGGTQYF.

A remark on this clone: A much larger clonotype is one base distant, so this may be a read error. The chain recombines TRBV4-1 with TRBJ1-2; 8 bases fit TRBD1. This CDR3 has 16 residues. CDR1 and CDR2 from the germline V gene are MGHRA and YSYEKL. CDR3: CASGQEPGQALYGYTF. CDR3 coding DNA: TGCGCCAGCGGCCAAGAACCGGGACAGGCCCTCTATGGCTACACCTTC.

This clone was picked up a small number of times. This sequence may be a read error, since a much larger clone differs from it by one base. This sample also contains other DNA sequences that code for the same CDR3. J is TRBJ2-6 and V is TRBV29-1; possible D gene TRBD1, 5 bases. This CDR3 is 14 amino acids long. Germline lookup yields CDR1 SQVTM and CDR2 ANQGSEA. This CDR3 is CSVGRAGGANVLTF. The CDR3 DNA is TGCAGCGTTGGTAGGGCAGGTGGGGCCAACGTACTGACTTTC.

This clone was picked up many times. V is TRBV7-2 and J is TRBJ1-2; D may be TRBD1 (6 bases). The CDR3 is made up of 13 amino acids. CDR1 SGHTA and CDR2 FQGNSA come from the germline V gene. Trimming shortened V by 5 bases and J by 1 base, and 8 bases separated the two germline ends. In nucleotides, the CDR3 is TGTGCCAGCAGCGTACAGGGTAACTATGGCTACACCTTC. Translating gives CASSVQGNYGYTF. Full variable domain (outside the CDR3, taken from reference TRBV7-2 and TRBJ1-2): GAGVSQSPSNKVTEKGKDVELRCDPISGHTALYWYRQSLGQGLEFLIYFQGNSAPDKSGLPSDRFSAERTGGSVSTLTIQRTQQEDSAVYLCASSVQGNYGYTFGSGTRLTVV.

Details on this clone: This clone may be a read error of a much larger clone one base away. The J gene is TRBJ2-7, the V gene TRBV18; weak D call: TRBD1 (6 bases). This CDR3 region has 14 residues. Per the germline V gene, CDR1 is KGHSH and CDR2 is LQKENI. Trimming took 3 bases from V and 6 from J, leaving 15 bases between them. The CDR3 protein is CASSPGAGPCEQYF. The CDR3 nucleotides read TGTGCCAGCTCACCGGGGGCAGGGCCTTGCGAGCAGTACTTC.

As to this clone: It is likely a read error, because the conserved phenylalanine at the end of the CDR3 is missing. The genes are TRBV19 and TRBJ2-7; a possible D gene is TRBD1 (6 bases). The V and J ends lost 5 bases and 2 bases respectively, with 13 bases between them. Germline V gene lookup returns CDR1 LNHDA and CDR2 SQIVND (reference sequence). The CDR3 length is 14 residues. CDR3 DNA sequence: TGTGCCAGTAGTCCTGTGACAGGAGCCTACGAGCAGTACCTC. This encodes CASSPVTGAYEQYL.

Ten or more counts support this clone. The chain uses TRBV5-1 and TRBJ1-1, with 7 bases that match TRBD1. Germline V gene sequence: CDR1 SGHRS, CDR2 YFSETQ. CDR3 length equals 12 residues. Trimming cost V 5 bases and J 6 bases; bases outside gene matches: 4. The CDR3 DNA is TGCGCCAGCAGTCACGACAGGGCTGAAGCTTTCTTT. It specifies CASSHDRAEAFF.